The sequence of this T cell receptor beta chain was determined in a study of CD8 T cells in Susac syndrome. The overall study: There were Susac syndrome patients who were therapy-naive at blood draw, others on corticosteroids, and others on intravenous immunoglobulin alone.

RNA was extracted with the RNeasy kit, and a quantity of about 0.45 to 1 ug was reverse transcribed using random hexamers. TCR beta CDR3 was amplified by immunoSEQ multiplex PCR. This amplification extended across 54 Vbeta and 13 Jbeta segments. TCRdb re-called the immunoSEQ multiplex PCR reads with MiXCR, one entry per CDR3 protein. Here the sample spans around 200,000 distinct CDR3 sequences, 95% being singletons. CD8+ and CD4+ T cells were negatively isolated; TEMRA cells were FACS-enriched. Unmatched junction bases numbered 2, after V lost 3 bases and J lost 0 bases. The germline gives CDR1 LNHNV, CDR2 YYDKDF (reference sequence). This CDR3 comprises 15 residues. This clonotype was picked up one time.

This chain uses TRBV15 with TRBJ2-1, with TRBD1 matching over 7 bases. The specimen was CD8+ T cells from PBMCs. This clonotype was sampled from a human donor with Susac syndrome. In nucleotides, the CDR3 is TGTGCCACCAGCAGGGACAGGCGCTCCTACAATGAGCAGTTCTTC. Translated: CATSRDRRSYNEQFF.